Below, one T cell receptor (beta chain) is given with its context. Its target is unknown. The V segment lost 6 bases and the J segment 4 bases; nucleotides outside the gene matches: 6. The CDR3 contains 14 residues. Germline CDR1 reads MDHEN; CDR2 reads SYDVKM. This sample stems from a study of cytomegalovirus exposure and HLA in healthy donors. On the study more broadly: From donors who were HLA-typed, an early data release held 81 million or so unique TCRs.

The primer mix had 60 Vbeta and 13 Jbeta primers. TCRdb keeps only in-frame clones here, not all; method: immunoSEQ multiplex PCR. The table includes around 160,000 clones, roughly 83% detected once. Study conclusions and caveats: Common viral pathogens were later found to be apparently linked to several of the most significant clusters.

This sequence joins TRBV28 and TRBJ2-5; TRBD2 matches at 9 bases. The specimen was PBMCs. The source of this sequence is a woman younger than 35 in good health and CMV-seronegative. The CDR3 spells CASRRGGARETQYF. The CDR3 DNA sequence: TGTGCCAGCAGGCGCGGGGGGGCCAGAGAGACCCAGTACTTC. Looking up the rest from reference TRBV28 and TRBJ2-5 gives the full variable domain: DVKVTQSSRYLVKRTGEKVFLECVQDMDHENMFWYRQDPGLGLRLIYFSYDVKMKEKGDIPEGYSVSREKKERFSLILESASTNQTSMYLCASRRGGARETQYFGPGTRLLVL.